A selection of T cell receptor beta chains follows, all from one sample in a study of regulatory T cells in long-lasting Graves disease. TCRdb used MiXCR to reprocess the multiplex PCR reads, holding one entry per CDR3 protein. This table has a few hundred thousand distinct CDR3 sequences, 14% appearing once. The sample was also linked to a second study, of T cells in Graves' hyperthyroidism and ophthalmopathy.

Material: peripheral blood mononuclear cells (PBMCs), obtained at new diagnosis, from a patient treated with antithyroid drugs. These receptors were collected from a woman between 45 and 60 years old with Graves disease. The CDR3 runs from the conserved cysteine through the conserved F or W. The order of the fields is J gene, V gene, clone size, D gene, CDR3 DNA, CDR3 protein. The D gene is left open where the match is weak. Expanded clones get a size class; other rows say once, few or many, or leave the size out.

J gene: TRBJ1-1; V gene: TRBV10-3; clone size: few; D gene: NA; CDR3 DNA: TGTGCCATCAGTGCCACAGGACAGAACACTGAAGCTTTCTTT; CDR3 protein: CAISATGQNTEAFF
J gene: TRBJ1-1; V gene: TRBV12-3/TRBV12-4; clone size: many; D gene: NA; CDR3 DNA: TGTGCCAGCAGTTTCAGGATCCAGGTGAACACTGAAGCTTTCTTT; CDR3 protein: CASSFRIQVNTEAFF
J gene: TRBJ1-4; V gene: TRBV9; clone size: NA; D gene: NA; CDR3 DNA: TGTGCCAGCAGCGTAGGAGGACAGCATAATGAAAAACTGTTTTTT; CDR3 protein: CASSVGGQHNEKLFF
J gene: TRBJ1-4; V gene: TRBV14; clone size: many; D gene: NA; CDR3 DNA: TGTGCCAGCAGCCCAACAGGGATCGGAAAACTGTTTTTT; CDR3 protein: CASSPTGIGKLFF
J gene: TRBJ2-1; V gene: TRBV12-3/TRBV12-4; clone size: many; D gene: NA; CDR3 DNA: TGTGCCAGCAGTATACAGGGGGGGTACAATGAGCAGTTCTTC; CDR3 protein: CASSIQGGYNEQFF
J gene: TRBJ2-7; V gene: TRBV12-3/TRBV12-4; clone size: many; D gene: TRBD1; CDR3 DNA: TGTGCCAGCAGTTACGACAGGGCCGAGCAGTACTTC; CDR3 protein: CASSYDRAEQYF
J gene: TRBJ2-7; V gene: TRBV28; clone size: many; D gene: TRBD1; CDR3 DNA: TGTGCCAGCAGTCTTCGGGACAGAGTCTACGAGCAGTACTTC; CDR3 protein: CASSLRDRVYEQYF
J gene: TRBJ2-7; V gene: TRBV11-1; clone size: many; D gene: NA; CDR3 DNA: TGTGCCAGCAGCTTCTACAGGGTCCACGAGCAGTACTTC; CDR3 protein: CASSFYRVHEQYF
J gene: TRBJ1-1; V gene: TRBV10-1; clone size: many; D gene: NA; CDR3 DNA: TGCGCCAGCAGTGAGGGACAGTTGAACACTGAAGCTTTCTTT; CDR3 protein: CASSEGQLNTEAFF
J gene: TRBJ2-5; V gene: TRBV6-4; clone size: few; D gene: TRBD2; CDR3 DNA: TGTGCCAGCAGTCGAGCGGGGGACCTTCAAGAGACCCAGTACTTC; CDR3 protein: CASSRAGDLQETQYF
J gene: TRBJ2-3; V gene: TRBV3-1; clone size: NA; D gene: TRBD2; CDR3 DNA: TGTGCCAGCAGCCAAGCGACTAGCGCCAATACGCAGTATTTT; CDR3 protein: CASSQATSANTQYF
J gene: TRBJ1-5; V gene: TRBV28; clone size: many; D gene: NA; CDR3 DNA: TGTGCCAGCAGTTTAGACTCGGGCATCAATCAGCCCCAGCATTTT; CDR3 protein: CASSLDSGINQPQHF
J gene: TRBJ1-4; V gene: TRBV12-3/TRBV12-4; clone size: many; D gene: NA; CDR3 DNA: TGTGCCAGCAGTACCAATGAAAAACTGTTTTTT; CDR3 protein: CASSTNEKLFF
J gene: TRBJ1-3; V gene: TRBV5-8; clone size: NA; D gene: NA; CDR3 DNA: TGTGCCAGCAGCTCCAAGGGAAACACCATATATTTT; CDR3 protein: CASSSKGNTIYF
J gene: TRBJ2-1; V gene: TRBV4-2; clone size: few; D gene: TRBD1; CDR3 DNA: TGTGCCAGCAGCCCAGGACAGGGGCCTCGGAATGAGCAGTTCTTC; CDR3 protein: CASSPGQGPRNEQFF
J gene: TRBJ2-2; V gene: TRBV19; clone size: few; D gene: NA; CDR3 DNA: TGTGCCAGTAGTATAAAAAACACCGGGGAGCTGTTTTTT; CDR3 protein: CASSIKNTGELFF
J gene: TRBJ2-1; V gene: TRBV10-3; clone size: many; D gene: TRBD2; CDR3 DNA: TGTGCCATCAGATCGGGACTAGCGGGGGTCACCTACAATGAGCAGTTCTTC; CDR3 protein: CAIRSGLAGVTYNEQFF
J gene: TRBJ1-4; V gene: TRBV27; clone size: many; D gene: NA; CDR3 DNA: TGTGCCAGCAGTTTATGGAACGGTGATGAAAAACTGTTTTTT; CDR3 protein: CASSLWNGDEKLFF
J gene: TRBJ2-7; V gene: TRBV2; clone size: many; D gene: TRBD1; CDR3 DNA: TGTGCCAGCAGCCTAACGGGACAGGGAATTGAGGAGCAGTACTTC; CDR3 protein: CASSLTGQGIEEQYF
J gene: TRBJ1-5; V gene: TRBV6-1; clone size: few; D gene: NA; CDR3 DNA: TGTGCCAGCAGTGAAGGCCTGGGGCAGAATCAGCCCCAGCATTTT; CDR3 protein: CASSEGLGQNQPQHF
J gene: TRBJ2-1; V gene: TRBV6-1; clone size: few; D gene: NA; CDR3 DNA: TGTGCCAGCGATAGGGGGAGCTTCAATGAGCAGTTCTTC; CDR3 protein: CASDRGSFNEQFF